This passage covers 22 T cell receptor beta chains from one sample sequenced in a study of sequential checkpoint blockade in melanoma. Described treatment: randomized to nivolumab then ipilimumab (arm A) or the reverse (arm B). Clones were sequenced by immunoSEQ multiplex PCR, and TCRdb holds only the in-frame ones, with some missing. The repertoire holds about 21,000 clones, with roughly 80% as singletons. The sample consisted of CD8+ T cells sorted from blood (inferred from file names), taken from a patient given nivolumab and ipilimumab in sequence. The receptors come from a human donor with melanoma.

This clone appeared once. The J gene is TRBJ2-1, the V gene TRBV9, with 11 bases fitting TRBD2. Germline CDR1 and CDR2: SGDLS and YYNGEE. The CDR3 covers 16 residues. The ends lost 0 bases at V and 5 bases at J; junction bases unmatched: 4. The CDR3 reads CASSVELAGANNEQFF. The CDR3 nucleotides read TGTGCCAGCAGCGTAGAACTAGCGGGGGCAAACAATGAGCAGTTCTTC.

The chain couples TRBV27 to TRBJ1-6; D may be TRBD1 (6 bases). The CDR3 covers 17 residues. CDR1 is MNHEY, CDR2 SMNVEV, per germline (reference sequence). V was clipped by 3 bases and J by 1 base, with 13 bases between them. In DNA form, the CDR3 reads TGTGCCAGCAGTTTCGAGGCAGGGGTTTCCTATAATTCACCCCTCCACTTT. It encodes CASSFEAGVSYNSPLHF.

The chain is built from TRBV6-5 and TRBJ1-1; perhaps TRBD1 as D (5 bases). The CDR3 totals 14 residues. Trimming shortened V by 0 bases and J by 4 bases, and 9 bases separated the two germline ends. The germline V gene has CDR1 MNHEY and CDR2 SVGAGI. The CDR3 reads CASSYSSGFTEAFF. Here the CDR3 DNA reads TGTGCCAGCAGTTACTCGTCAGGGTTCACTGAAGCTTTCTTT.

The chain links TRBV4-3 to TRBJ2-5; D unclear. V was pared by 0 bases and J by 5 bases, with 13 bases between. Per germline, CDR1 LGHNA and CDR2 YSLEER. The CDR3 runs 15 residues. CDR3 sequence: CASSQDGLSGETQYF. In DNA, the CDR3 is TGCGCCAGCAGCCAAGACGGGTTGAGTGGTGAGACCCAGTACTTC.

The chain uses TRBV27 and TRBJ2-4; D call uncertain. Between the trimmed V and J ends, which lost 3 bases and 7 bases, there was a span of 4 bases. Germline CDR1 reads MNHEY; CDR2 reads SMNVEV (reference sequence). The CDR3 extends over 11 amino acids. CDR3 sequence reads: CASSFGNIQYF. In DNA form, the CDR3 reads TGTGCCAGCAGTTTCGGTAACATTCAGTACTTC.

The chain has TRBV28 and TRBJ1-5; 11 nucleotides align to TRBD1. The CDR3 runs 15 residues. CDR1 and CDR2 from the germline V gene are MDHEN and SYDVKM. With 7 bases clipped from V and 6 bases from J, the junction kept 8 bases outside the gene matches. CDR3 sequence reads: CASKGTGGSSQPQHF. The CDR3 nucleotides are TGTGCCAGCAAGGGGACAGGGGGAAGTAGTCAGCCCCAGCATTTT.

This clone was seen once. V usage is TRBV4-3 and J usage is TRBJ1-1; D gene uncertain. Germline lookup yields CDR1 LGHNA and CDR2 YSLEER. The CDR3 sequence is 14 residues long. V gave up 5 bases and J gave up 2 bases, with 12 bases separating them. Here the CDR3 reads CASSTRTGNTEAFF. As DNA, the CDR3 is TGCGCCAGCAGCACTAGAACCGGTAACACTGAAGCTTTCTTT.

The CDR3 is CASREYGYNEQFF. DNA of the CDR3: TGTGCCAGCAGAGAATACGGGTACAATGAGCAGTTCTTC. The rearrangement uses TRBV27 and TRBJ2-1; D gene uncertain. The CDR3 is 13 amino acids. Between the trimmed V and J ends, which lost 6 bases and 4 bases, there was a span of 10 bases. The germline V gene encodes CDR1 MNHEY and CDR2 SMNVEV (reference sequence).

The chain has TRBV19 and TRBJ1-5, with a weak D call TRBD1 (6 bases). This CDR3 is 16 amino acids long. Germline assignment: CDR1 LNHDA and CDR2 SQIVND (reference sequence). V lost 10 bases and J lost 1, with 20 bases in between. The DNA for the CDR3 is TGTGCCACTTCGAGGAACAGGGCAGGGAGCAATCAGCCCCAGCATTTT. Protein: CATSRNRAGSNQPQHF.

This chain connects TRBV4-1 to TRBJ2-5; D is perhaps TRBD1 (6 bases). Germline assignment: CDR1 MGHRA and CDR2 YSYEKL. Trimming left V 5 bases short and J 0 bases short, with 16 bases between. The CDR3 covers 16 residues. The CDR3 is CASSGRQAMYQETQYF. CDR3 sequence (DNA): TGCGCCAGCAGCGGACGACAGGCGATGTACCAAGAGACCCAGTACTTC.

This chain links TRBV16 with TRBJ1-2; a possible D gene is TRBD1 (6 bases). Trimming removed 4 bases from V and 1 base from J, with 10 bases in between. Germline values: CDR1 KGHSY, CDR2 FQNENV. The CDR3 extends over 14 amino acids. This CDR3 is CASSPSDSNYGYTF. The CDR3 DNA reads TGTGCCAGCAGCCCCTCGGACAGTAACTATGGCTACACCTTC.

V gene TRBV4-1 combines with J gene TRBJ2-7; the match to TRBD1 covers 7 bases. The CDR3 runs 17 residues. The V and J ends lost 3 bases and 2 bases, in that order; junction bases with no gene match: 13. CDR1 is MGHRA and CDR2 is YSYEKL in the germline V gene. The CDR3 loop is CASSQVELGQIPYEQYF. The CDR3 coding sequence is TGCGCCAGCAGCCAGGTCGAATTGGGACAGATTCCCTACGAGCAGTACTTC.

The rearrangement uses TRBV13 and TRBJ1-2; 7 bases agree with TRBD1. The CDR3 covers 15 residues. Germline V gene lookup returns CDR1 PRHDT and CDR2 FYEKMQ (reference sequence). Trimming at V came to 5 bases and at J to 4 bases, leaving 10 bases not matched to a gene. The DNA for the CDR3 is TGTGCCAGCAGCCTACTTGGACAGGCGATCTATGGCTACACCTTC. This translates into CASSLLGQAIYGYTF. The whole variable domain, remainder taken from reference TRBV13 and TRBJ1-2, is AAGVIQSPRHLIKEKRETATLKCYPIPRHDTVYWYQQGPGQDPQFLISFYEKMQSDKGSIPDRFSAQQFSDYHSELNMSSLELGDSALYFCASSLLGQAIYGYTFGSGTRLTVV.

The V call is TRBV19, the J call TRBJ1-5, with D perhaps TRBD1 (5 bases). The germline V gene has CDR1 LNHDA and CDR2 SQIVND (reference sequence). The V gene lost 4 bases and the J gene lost 5 bases, with 18 bases spanning the gap. The CDR3 spans 16 residues. CDR3 protein: CASSSGDRNYYQPQHF. In DNA form, the CDR3 reads TGTGCCAGTAGTAGCGGCGACAGAAACTACTATCAGCCCCAGCATTTT.

The chain couples TRBV11-2 to TRBJ1-3; D possibly corresponds to TRBD1 (6 bases). Deletions cut 7 bases from V and 0 bases from J, with 16 bases between. The germline CDR1 and CDR2 sequences are SGHAT and FQNNGV. The length of the CDR3 is 16 residues. CDR3 nucleotide sequence: TGTGCCAGCATTGGGGGCAGTATGGACTCTGGAAACACCATATATTTT. Residues: CASIGGSMDSGNTIYF.

A word on this clone: The same CDR3 also results from other DNA sequences found in this sample. This chain connects TRBV9 to TRBJ1-2, with 9 bases that match TRBD1. CDR1 is SGDLS, CDR2 YYNGEE, per germline. With 3 bases clipped from V and 1 base from J, the junction kept 7 bases outside the gene matches. The CDR3 runs to 16 residues. The CDR3 protein is CASSGWDRDDNYGYTF. CDR3 sequence (DNA): TGTGCCAGCAGCGGATGGGACAGGGATGATAACTATGGCTACACCTTC.

Details on this clone: At one end, the junction sequence differs from germline, possibly due to a read error. The J gene is TRBJ2-7, the V gene TRBV19, with TRBD1 matching 8 bases. This CDR3 spans 16 amino acids. The V gene's germline CDR1 is LNHDA and CDR2 SQIVND (reference sequence). As DNA, the CDR3 is TGTGCCAGTAGTACTCACCGGACAGGGAGTATCAACGAGCGGTACTTC. This sequence encodes CASSTHRTGSINERYF.

The rearrangement joins TRBV4-1 to TRBJ1-3; D not certain. The CDR3 consists of 16 residues. CDR1 and CDR2 (germline): MGHRA, YSYEKL. V gave up 0 bases and J gave up 4 bases, with 13 bases separating them. In DNA form, the CDR3 reads TGCGCCAGCAGCCAAGAGGGAGGGTTCCGCGGAAACACCATATATTTT. Protein sequence: CASSQEGGFRGNTIYF.

The chain employs TRBV11-1 and TRBJ1-1, with D perhaps TRBD1 (6 bases). V lost 5 bases, J lost 5 bases, and 21 bases lay in between. Germline assignment: CDR1 SGHAT and CDR2 FQDESV (reference sequence). This CDR3 comprises 16 residues. CDR3 nucleotides: TGTGCCAGCAGCCCCCCGAAGGGGGTGGGGCGGACTGAAGCTTTCTTT. Its translation: CASSPPKGVGRTEAFF.

This chain connects TRBV13 to TRBJ2-7; perhaps TRBD2 as D (5 bases). The length of the CDR3 is 13 residues. Trimming took off 5 bases at V and 4 bases at J, with 12 bases between the two ends. Germline V CDR1 and CDR2: PRHDT, FYEKMQ (reference sequence). The CDR3, as DNA: TGTGCCAGCAGCGGGGAGTCAGGTTACGAGCAGTACTTC. This encodes CASSGESGYEQYF.

The chain couples TRBV9 to TRBJ2-7; D remains ambiguous. Per the germline V gene, CDR1 is SGDLS and CDR2 is YYNGEE. Trimming took off 0 bases at V and 0 bases at J, with 10 bases between the two ends. There are 15 residues in the CDR3. The CDR3, as DNA: TGTGCCAGCAGCGTAGCGTCGGGTTTCTCCTACGAGCAGTACTTC. Translating gives CASSVASGFSYEQYF.

This clone has only a few counts. The chain recombines TRBV7-3 with TRBJ2-7; 9 bases line up with TRBD1. The CDR3 is 15 amino acids. Germline CDR1 reads SGHTA; CDR2 reads FQGTGA. J gave up 0 bases and V 5 bases, and 5 bases lay outside the gene matches. The CDR3 is CASSVQGASSYEQYF. The CDR3 region has the DNA TGTGCCAGCAGCGTACAGGGGGCGAGCTCCTACGAGCAGTACTTC.